This T cell receptor (beta chain) was sequenced during a study of T cells in Graves' hyperthyroidism and ophthalmopathy. Study information: Once the initial diagnosis was made, peripheral blood was obtained before any treatment. Notes on the study in general: A model of 13 V-J pairs discriminated ophthalmopathy from stable hyperthyroidism. Clonotypes that were expanded in thyroid above 0.001 mostly appeared in blood too.

Amplification yielded TCR beta CDR3 regions, with RNA transcripts as the source. The HTBI primer set drove a first-round RT-PCR of the TCR CDR3. TCRdb used MiXCR to reprocess the multiplex PCR reads, holding one entry per CDR3 protein. The data show 200,000 to 250,000 distinct CDR3 sequences, 16% seen once. The sample holds many counts of this clonotype. The antigen is not known. PBMCs were derived from 10 ml fresh peripheral blood. The V gene lost 5 bases and the J gene lost 7 bases, with 17 bases spanning the gap. Germline V gene data show CDR1 as SEHNR and CDR2 as FQNEAQ (reference sequence). CDR3 length: 15 amino acids.

This TCR came from a woman under 30 with Graves' ophthalmopathy. Sequencing was done on a sample of blood. The chain couples TRBV7-9 to TRBJ1-4, with D unclear. CDR3 sequence reads: CASSPPVGHGEKLFF. The CDR3 nucleotides are TGTGCCAGCAGCCCCCCAGTAGGGCACGGTGAAAAACTGTTTTTT.